This TCR beta chain was sequenced during a study of PD-L1 blockade in urothelial cancer. Study results and limitations: Patients who had durable benefit saw their tumor-associated blood clones expand more at 3 weeks.

This clone was picked up a small number of times. Its antigen is currently unknown. The assay was immunoSEQ multiplex PCR, and TCRdb's table has in-frame clones only and misses some. The data show under 150,000 clones, roughly 91% seen once. The CDR3 has 14 residues. Noted time point: peripheral blood 6 weeks after treatment start. Patient disease was locally advanced or metastatic urothelial carcinoma. The sample consisted of PBMCs, taken around atezolizumab (anti-PD-L1) treatment. This chain links TRBV1 with TRBJ1-6; TRBD1 is the table's D call, not checked against the DNA. TRBV1 is described as a pseudogene. This TCR was sampled from a man aged 55 to 69 with urothelial cancer. The CDR3 DNA follows: TGCACCAGCAGCCAAGGCCAGGGTAATTCACCCCTCCACTTT. As protein: CTSSQGQGNSPLHF.